This record concerns one T cell receptor beta chain sequence. Its antigen remains unknown. The CDR3 is 13 residues long. V was pared by 1 base and J by 4 bases, with 5 bases between. Per germline, CDR1 SGHAT and CDR2 FQDESV (reference sequence). These data are taken from a study of cytomegalovirus exposure and HLA in healthy donors. Findings of the study overall: Analysis performed later found more than 15,000 TCR beta sequences associated with HLA alleles at 0.05 false discovery rate. The study found most TCR sequences rare, yet found some public TCRs in many donors.

Both 60 Vbeta primers and 13 Jbeta primers went into the PCR. In the original workflow: Later, an analysis found about 80 million unique TCR beta chains, and roughly 10 million of these were shared. Only in-frame clones appear in the TCRdb table, and some are missing; sequencing was by immunoSEQ multiplex PCR. Clone size and V and J calls were adopted from that table, with D and trimming inferred from the DNA. Recorded for this sample: approximately 54,000 clones. The chain joins TRBV11-1 to TRBJ1-5; maybe TRBD1 (5 bases). This receptor was identified in a woman aged 40 to 49 in good health and CMV-seronegative. The sequenced sample consisted of PBMCs. The CDR3 reads CASSLGQNQPQHF. Written as DNA, the CDR3 is TGTGCCAGCAGCTTAGGACAGAATCAGCCCCAGCATTTT.